The 25 T cell receptor beta chains given below trace back to one sample, sequenced in a study of blood T cell repertoires in COVID-19. The data were produced by immunoSEQ multiplex PCR, yet TCRdb's version contains in-frame clones alone and is incomplete. The data show more than 300,000 clones, about 87% seen once. The sample taken for sequencing was peripheral blood. The receptors here all came from a woman aged 30 to 39 with COVID-19, enrolled during active disease.

This clone showed up just a few times. The chain links TRBV6-4 to TRBJ1-5; 7 nucleotides align to TRBD1. Germline CDR1 MRHNA, CDR2 SNTAGT. This CDR3 spans 14 amino acids. Germline trimming cut 3 bases from V and 7 bases from J; bases unmatched to any gene: 6. This CDR3 reads CASSESGGAQPQHF. In DNA form, the CDR3 reads TGTGCCAGCAGTGAGTCAGGGGGAGCGCAGCCCCAGCATTTT.

The V and J genes are TRBV29-1 and TRBJ2-3; D is possibly TRBD2 (6 bases). Germline lookup yields CDR1 SQVTM and CDR2 ANQGSEA. CDR3 size: 14 residues. The V and J ends lost 6 bases and 3 bases respectively, with 16 bases between them. The CDR3 DNA reads as TGCAGCGTCCCCCGGGCGGGACTTACAGATACGCAGTATTTT. Its protein is CSVPRAGLTDTQYF.

J is TRBJ2-2 and V is TRBV30, with 7 bases aligning to TRBD2. The trim removed 0 bases at V and 6 bases at J, leaving 13 bases unmatched. The germline V gene has CDR1 GTSNPN and CDR2 SVGIG (reference sequence). The CDR3 spans 17 residues. CDR3 nucleotide sequence: TGTGCCTGGAGTGTCCACACCGGGACTATGGCCGCCGGGGAGCTGTTTTTT. Encoded protein: CAWSVHTGTMAAGELFF.

The table lists this clone with a count of one. The V gene is TRBV9, the J gene TRBJ1-4, with a weak D call TRBD1 (5 bases). Per germline, CDR1 SGDLS and CDR2 YYNGEE. V shed 0 bases and J shed 0 bases, with 15 bases lying between them. CDR3 length: 18 amino acids. DNA for the CDR3: TGTGCCAGCAGCGTAGTTCGGGGCGGGGGTGCAACTAATGAAAAACTGTTTTTT. This translates into CASSVVRGGGATNEKLFF.

The chain joins TRBV10-3 to TRBJ2-5; 9 bases match TRBD1. The CDR3 extends over 13 amino acids. CDR1 is ENHRY, CDR2 SYGVKD, per germline. Trimming removed 8 bases from V and 1 base from J; junction bases left unmatched: 2. The CDR3 nucleotides are TGTGCCATCCAGGACAGGGGCCAAGAGACCCAGTACTTC. Encoded protein: CAIQDRGQETQYF.

The rearrangement joins TRBV27 to TRBJ2-5; TRBD2 matches at 12 bases. Germline CDR1 and CDR2: MNHEY and SMNVEV (reference sequence). The V and J ends lost 2 bases and 10 bases, in that order; junction bases with no gene match: 5. This CDR3 region has 14 residues. The CDR3 DNA sequence: TGTGCCAGCAGTTTAGGACTAGCGGGGCGGGACCAGTACTTC. This encodes CASSLGLAGRDQYF.

This clone showed up just once. The V call is TRBV4-1, the J call TRBJ2-7, with D tentatively TRBD1 (5 bases). Germline V CDR1 and CDR2: MGHRA, YSYEKL. The CDR3 sequence is 14 residues long. Between the trimmed V and J ends, which lost 3 bases and 3 bases, there was a span of 12 bases. For the CDR3, the DNA is TGCGCCAGCAGCCAGAGAAACACAGGCTACGAGCAGTACTTC. Its translation is CASSQRNTGYEQYF.

This clone was detected once. V and J are TRBV28 and TRBJ1-2; 7 positions match TRBD1. From germline, CDR1 is MDHEN and CDR2 SYDVKM. This CDR3 is 15 amino acids long. The V and J ends lost 1 base and 7 bases, in that order; junction bases with no gene match: 9. CDR3 sequence reads: CASSLLAKGALGYTF. The CDR3 nucleotides read TGTGCCAGCAGTTTATTGGCGAAGGGGGCGCTTGGCTACACCTTC.

This clone appeared once. V and J are TRBV6-5 and TRBJ2-7, with D unresolved. Germline lookup yields CDR1 MNHEY and CDR2 SVGAGI. The CDR3 is made up of 13 amino acids. V was pared by 8 bases and J by 0 bases, with 11 bases between. CDR3 sequence: CASLWSGSYEQYF. The CDR3, as DNA: TGTGCCAGCCTCTGGTCCGGCTCCTACGAGCAGTACTTC.

The CDR3 is CSVEVLAGDTQYF. CDR3 nucleotide sequence: TGCAGCGTTGAGGTTCTAGCGGGAGATACGCAGTATTTT. The rearrangement joins TRBV29-1 to TRBJ2-3, with TRBD2 identical over 8 bases. The germline V gene encodes CDR1 SQVTM and CDR2 ANQGSEA. This CDR3 is built from 13 residues. V lost 3 bases and J lost 5; bases outside the gene matches: 4.

The chain combines TRBV19 with TRBJ2-5, with 7 bases matching TRBD2. Germline V CDR1 and CDR2: LNHDA, SQIVND (reference sequence). Losses at the gene ends were 8 bases for V and 5 bases for J; bases not matched to a gene: 5. The CDR3 contains 12 residues. CDR3 residues: CASGGGGETQYF. The CDR3 DNA sequence: TGTGCCAGTGGGGGGGGTGGCGAGACCCAGTACTTC.

This chain links TRBV27 with TRBJ2-1, with D possibly being TRBD2 (6 bases). Germline assignment: CDR1 MNHEY and CDR2 SMNVEV (reference sequence). Between the trimmed V and J ends, which lost 3 bases and 5 bases, there was a span of 14 bases. The CDR3 is 15 residues long. The CDR3 loop is CASSFGTSGNNEQFF. The CDR3 DNA follows: TGTGCCAGCAGTTTCGGGACTTCAGGAAACAATGAGCAGTTCTTC.

This rearrangement joins TRBV6-2 or TRBV6-3 to TRBJ2-2, with 8 bases that match TRBD2. The junction had 6 bases not matched to a gene; V was cut back by 5 bases and J by 4 bases. Germline assignment: CDR1 MNHEY and CDR2 SVGEGT. CDR3 size: 15 residues. The CDR3: CASSPGGPGTGELFF. Here the CDR3 DNA reads TGTGCCAGCAGTCCGGGAGGGCCGGGCACCGGGGAGCTGTTTTTT.

The chain couples TRBV3-1 (or the pseudogene TRBV3-2) to TRBJ2-7; TRBD2 matches 11 bases. The trim removed 3 bases at V and 4 bases at J, leaving 2 bases unmatched. The V gene's germline CDR1 is LGHDT and CDR2 YNNKEL (reference sequence). This CDR3 region has 14 residues. CDR3 in DNA: TGTGCCAGCAGCCACACTAGCGGGAGTTACGAGCAGTACTTC. This codes for CASSHTSGSYEQYF.

The chain joins TRBV6-1 to TRBJ1-5; a possible D gene is TRBD1 (6 bases). The CDR3 runs to 13 residues. Germline V lookup: CDR1 MNHNS, CDR2 SASEGT. V lost 3 bases to trimming and J lost 6 bases, with 9 bases between them. Written as DNA, the CDR3 is TGTGCCAGCAGTGACAGGGGTGGTCAGCCCCAGCATTTT. Its translation: CASSDRGGQPQHF.

This clone was found once. This chain joins TRBV6-5 and TRBJ2-1; 9 bases align to TRBD2. V shed 10 bases and J 4 bases; nucleotides not matched to a gene: 11. Germline lookup yields CDR1 MNHEY and CDR2 SVGAGI. The CDR3 consists of 15 residues. DNA of the CDR3: TGTGCCACACAAATTAGCGGGAGACCTTACAATGAGCAGTTCTTC. It is translated as CATQISGRPYNEQFF.

This clone turned up a few times. The CDR3 protein is CASSSRLAGRQEQYF. The CDR3 DNA is TGTGCCAGCAGTTCCAGACTAGCGGGGCGCCAGGAGCAGTACTTC. The chain links TRBV27 to TRBJ2-7, with 11 bases matching TRBD2. CDR1 and CDR2 (germline): MNHEY, SMNVEV (reference sequence). This CDR3 is 15 amino acids long. V was clipped by 4 bases and J by 7 bases; unmatched bases: 9.

This chain joins TRBV27 and TRBJ1-4; TRBD1 agrees at 9 bases. The V gene end was trimmed by 2 bases and the J gene end by 3 bases; junction bases not matched to a gene: 10. This CDR3 spans 18 amino acids. Germline V CDR1 and CDR2: MNHEY, SMNVEV (reference sequence). This chain's CDR3 is CASSLRGTGFQANEKLFF. CDR3 nucleotides: TGTGCCAGCAGTTTACGAGGGACAGGGTTTCAAGCTAATGAAAAACTGTTTTTT.

V usage is TRBV28 and J usage is TRBJ2-7; TRBD2 is a possible D gene (6 bases). The CDR3 extends over 14 amino acids. From germline, CDR1 is MDHEN and CDR2 SYDVKM. The ends were cut back, 8 bases at V and 3 bases at J, with 17 bases in the middle. CDR3 residues: CASGPRTTFYEQYF. The CDR3 DNA sequence: TGTGCCAGCGGACCTAGGACTACCTTCTACGAGCAGTACTTC.

This sequence joins TRBV5-1 and TRBJ2-7, with TRBD2 identical over 9 bases. Germline V lookup: CDR1 SGHRS, CDR2 YFSETQ. V trimming: 4 bases; J trimming: 6 bases; junction bases outside the gene matches: 14. The CDR3 consists of 16 residues. Here the CDR3 DNA reads TGCGCCAGCAGCATCTATAGCGGGGGAATCCCCCTCGAGCAGTACTTC. Translating it yields CASSIYSGGIPLEQYF.

The CDR3 loop is CASSYRGSIEQFF. The CDR3 nucleotides read TGTGCCAGCAGTTACCGTGGGAGCATCGAGCAGTTCTTC. The chain uses TRBV6-2 or TRBV6-3 and TRBJ2-1, with a weak D call TRBD2 (5 bases). V lost 2 bases and J 10 bases, leaving 12 bases between the germline ends. The germline V gene encodes CDR1 MNHEY and CDR2 SVGEGT. CDR3 length: 13 residues.

The chain employs TRBV30 and TRBJ2-7, with 9 bases lining up with TRBD1. The CDR3 is 15 residues long. V lost 4 bases, J lost 4 bases, and 11 bases stayed unmatched. Germline V lookup: CDR1 GTSNPN, CDR2 SVGIG (reference sequence). CDR3 loop: CAWTAGGTGTYEQYF. CDR3 coding DNA: TGTGCCTGGACCGCCGGAGGGACAGGGACGTACGAGCAGTACTTC.

In its sample, this clone was seen a few times. The V call is TRBV6-4, the J call TRBJ2-4; no reliable D call. The CDR3 covers 13 residues. V lost 3 bases and J 8 bases, leaving 11 bases between the germline ends. Germline V gives CDR1 MRHNA, CDR2 SNTAGT. The CDR3: CASSEERGDIQYF. The CDR3 nucleotides are TGTGCCAGCAGTGAAGAGCGAGGAGACATTCAGTACTTC.

This clone was recorded a few times. The V and J genes are TRBV4-1 and TRBJ1-5; D is unclear. Germline CDR1 reads MGHRA; CDR2 reads YSYEKL. CDR3 length equals 13 residues. The V end was cut by 0 bases, the J end by 6 bases, with 6 bases between. This CDR3 is CASSQDPGQPQHF. In DNA, the CDR3 is TGCGCCAGCAGCCAAGATCCCGGTCAGCCCCAGCATTTT.

The chain is built from TRBV5-1 and TRBJ2-4, with a tentative D call TRBD1 (5 bases). Germline V lookup: CDR1 SGHRS, CDR2 YFSETQ. This CDR3 region has 14 residues. V lost 4 bases and J 6 bases, leaving 14 bases between the germline ends. The DNA for the CDR3 is TGCGCCAGCAGCATATGGACAAATACAAACATTCAGTACTTC. Its translation: CASSIWTNTNIQYF.